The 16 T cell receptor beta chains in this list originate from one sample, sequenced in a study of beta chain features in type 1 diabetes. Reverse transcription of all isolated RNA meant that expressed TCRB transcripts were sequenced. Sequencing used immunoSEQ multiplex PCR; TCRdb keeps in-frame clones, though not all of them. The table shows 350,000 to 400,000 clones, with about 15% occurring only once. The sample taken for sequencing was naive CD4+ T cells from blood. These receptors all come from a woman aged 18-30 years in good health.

This CDR3 is CASSLVASGNNEQFF. The CDR3 DNA is TGTGCCAGCAGCTTGGTCGCTAGCGGAAACAATGAGCAGTTCTTC. The gene calls are TRBV7-9 and TRBJ2-1, with 7 bases fitting TRBD2. Unmatched junction bases numbered 7, after V lost 3 bases and J lost 5 bases. CDR1 SEHNR and CDR2 FQNEAQ come from the germline V gene (reference sequence). The CDR3 runs to 15 residues.

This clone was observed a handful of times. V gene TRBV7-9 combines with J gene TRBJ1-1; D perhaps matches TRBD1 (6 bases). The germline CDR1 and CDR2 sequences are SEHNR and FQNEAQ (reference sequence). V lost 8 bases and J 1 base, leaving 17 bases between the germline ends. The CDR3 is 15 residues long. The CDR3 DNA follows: TGTGCCAGCCTGAACCGGGACATGAGGAACACTGAAGCTTTCTTT. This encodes CASLNRDMRNTEAFF.

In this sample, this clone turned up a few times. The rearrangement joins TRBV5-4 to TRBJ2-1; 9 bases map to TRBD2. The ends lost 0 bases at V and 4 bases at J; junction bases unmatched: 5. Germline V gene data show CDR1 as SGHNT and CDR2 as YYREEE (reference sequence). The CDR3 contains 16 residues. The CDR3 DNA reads TGTGCCAGCAGCTTGGCTAGCGGGGCGGCTTACAATGAGCAGTTCTTC. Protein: CASSLASGAAYNEQFF.

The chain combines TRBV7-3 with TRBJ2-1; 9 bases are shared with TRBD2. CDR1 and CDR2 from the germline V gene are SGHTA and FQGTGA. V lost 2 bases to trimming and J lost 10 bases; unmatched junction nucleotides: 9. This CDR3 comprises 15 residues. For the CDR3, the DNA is TGTGCCAGCAGCTTATCTGGCGGGAGGGGCGGGGAGCAGTTCTTC. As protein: CASSLSGGRGGEQFF.

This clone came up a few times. The CDR3 sequence is CASGTNLREKLFF. The CDR3 nucleotides read TGTGCCAGCGGGACAAACCTGAGGGAAAAACTGTTTTTT. This chain connects TRBV25-1 to TRBJ1-4; weak D call: TRBD1 (6 bases). CDR1 and CDR2 from the germline V gene are MGHDK and SYGVNS. The CDR3 contains 13 residues. V was pared by 8 bases and J by 8 bases, with 15 bases between.

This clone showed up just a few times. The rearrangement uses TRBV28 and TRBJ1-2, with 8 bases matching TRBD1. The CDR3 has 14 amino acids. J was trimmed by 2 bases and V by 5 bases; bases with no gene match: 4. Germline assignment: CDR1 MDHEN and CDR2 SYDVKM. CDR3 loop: CASSTGGRNYGYTF. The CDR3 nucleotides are TGTGCCAGCAGTACAGGGGGAAGGAACTATGGCTACACCTTC.

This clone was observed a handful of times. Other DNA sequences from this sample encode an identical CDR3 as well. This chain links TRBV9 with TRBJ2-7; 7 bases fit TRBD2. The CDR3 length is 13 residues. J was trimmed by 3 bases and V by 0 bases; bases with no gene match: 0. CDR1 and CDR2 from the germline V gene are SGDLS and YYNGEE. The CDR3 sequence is CASSVGTSYEQYF. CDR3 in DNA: TGTGCCAGCAGCGTAGGGACTAGCTACGAGCAGTACTTC.

CDR3 nucleotides: TGTGCCAGCAGTGGTTCCGGGACTAGCGGGACCAATGAGCAGTTCTTC. Protein sequence: CASSGSGTSGTNEQFF. The chain carries TRBV2 and TRBJ2-1; 13 nucleotides match TRBD2. The CDR3 is made up of 16 amino acids. Losses at the gene ends were 4 bases for V and 6 bases for J; bases not matched to a gene: 6. Per germline, CDR1 SNHLY and CDR2 FYNNEI.

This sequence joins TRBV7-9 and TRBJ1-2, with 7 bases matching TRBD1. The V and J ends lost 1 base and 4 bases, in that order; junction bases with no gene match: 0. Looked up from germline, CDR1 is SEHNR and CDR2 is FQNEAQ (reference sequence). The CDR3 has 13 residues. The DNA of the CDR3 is TGTGCCAGCAGCTTAGGGGACAGCTATGGCTACACCTTC. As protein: CASSLGDSYGYTF.

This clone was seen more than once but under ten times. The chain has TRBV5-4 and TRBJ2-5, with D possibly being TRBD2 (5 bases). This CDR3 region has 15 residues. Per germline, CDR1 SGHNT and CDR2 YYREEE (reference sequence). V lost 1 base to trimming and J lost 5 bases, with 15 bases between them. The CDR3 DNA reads TGTGCCAGCAGCTTGCCCCAAAGCCGGGGTGAGACCCAGTACTTC. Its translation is CASSLPQSRGETQYF.

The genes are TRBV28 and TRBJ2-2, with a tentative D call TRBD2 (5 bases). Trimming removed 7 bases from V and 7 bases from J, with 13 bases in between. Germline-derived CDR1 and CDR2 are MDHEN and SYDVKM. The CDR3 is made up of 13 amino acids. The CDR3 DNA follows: TGTGCCAGCATGAGGGCTCGGGGCGGGGAGCTGTTTTTT. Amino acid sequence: CASMRARGGELFF. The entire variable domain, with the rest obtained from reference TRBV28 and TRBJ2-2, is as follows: DVKVTQSSRYLVKRTGEKVFLECVQDMDHENMFWYRQDPGLGLRLIYFSYDVKMKEKGDIPEGYSVSREKKERFSLILESASTNQTSMYLCASMRARGGELFFGEGSRLTVL.

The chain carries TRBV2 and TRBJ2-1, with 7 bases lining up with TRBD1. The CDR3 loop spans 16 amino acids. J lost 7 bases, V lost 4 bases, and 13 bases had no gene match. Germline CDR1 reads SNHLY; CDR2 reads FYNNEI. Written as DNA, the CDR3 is TGTGCCAGCAGTGCTCCGACAGGGCCGGTCGGGAATGAGCAGTTCTTC. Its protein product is CASSAPTGPVGNEQFF. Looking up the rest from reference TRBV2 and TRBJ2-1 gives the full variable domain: EPEVTQTPSHQVTQMGQEVILRCVPISNHLYFYWYRQILGQKVEFLVSFYNNEISEKSEIFDDQFSVERPDGSNFTLKIRSTKLEDSAMYFCASSAPTGPVGNEQFFGPGTRLTVL.

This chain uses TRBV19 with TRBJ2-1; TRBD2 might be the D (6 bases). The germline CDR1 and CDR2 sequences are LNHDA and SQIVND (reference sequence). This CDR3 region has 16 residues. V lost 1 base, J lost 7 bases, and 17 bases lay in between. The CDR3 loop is CASSIAQEGRKNEQFF. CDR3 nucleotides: TGTGCCAGTAGTATAGCCCAGGAGGGCCGGAAGAATGAGCAGTTCTTC.

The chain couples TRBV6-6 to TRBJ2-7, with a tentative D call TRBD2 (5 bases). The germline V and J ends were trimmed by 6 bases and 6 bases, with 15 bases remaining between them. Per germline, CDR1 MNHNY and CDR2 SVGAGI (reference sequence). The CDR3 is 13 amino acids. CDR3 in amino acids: CASRYRGPLEQYF. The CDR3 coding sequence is TGTGCCAGCAGATATCGAGGGCCCCTCGAGCAGTACTTC.

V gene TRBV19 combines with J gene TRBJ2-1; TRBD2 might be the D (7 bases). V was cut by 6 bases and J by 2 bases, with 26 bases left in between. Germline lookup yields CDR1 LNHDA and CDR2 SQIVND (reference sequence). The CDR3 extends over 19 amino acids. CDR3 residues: CASSHGGGALANTYNEQFF. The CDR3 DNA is TGTGCCAGTAGCCATGGTGGGGGGGCTCTAGCGAACACCTACAATGAGCAGTTCTTC. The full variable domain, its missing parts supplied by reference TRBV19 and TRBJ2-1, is DGGITQSPKYLFRKEGQNVTLSCEQNLNHDAMYWYRQDPGQGLRLIYYSQIVNDFQKGDIAEGYSVSREKKESFPLTVTSAQKNPTAFYLCASSHGGGALANTYNEQFFGPGTRLTVL.

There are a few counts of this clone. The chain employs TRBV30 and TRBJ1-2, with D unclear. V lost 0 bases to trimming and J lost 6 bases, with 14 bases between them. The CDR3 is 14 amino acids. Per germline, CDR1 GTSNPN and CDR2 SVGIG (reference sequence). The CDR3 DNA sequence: TGTGCCTGGAGTGTACAATCAGGCATCGATGGCTACACCTTC. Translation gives CAWSVQSGIDGYTF.